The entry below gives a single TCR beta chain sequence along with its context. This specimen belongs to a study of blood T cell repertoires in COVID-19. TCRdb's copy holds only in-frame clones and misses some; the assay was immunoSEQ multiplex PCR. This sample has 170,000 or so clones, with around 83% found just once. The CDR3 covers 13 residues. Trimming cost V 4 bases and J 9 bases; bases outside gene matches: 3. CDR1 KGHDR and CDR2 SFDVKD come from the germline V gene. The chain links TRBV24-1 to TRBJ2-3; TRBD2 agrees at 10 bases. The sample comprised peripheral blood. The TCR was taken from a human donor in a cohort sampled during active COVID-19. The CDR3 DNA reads TGTGCCACCAGTGAAGCGGGAGGGGGGACGCAGTATTTT. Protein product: CATSEAGGGTQYF.